This T cell receptor beta chain is drawn from a study of technical replicates of blood from a handful of donors. Data came from immunoSEQ multiplex PCR; TCRdb stores just in-frame clones and leaves some out. This table has about 72,000 clones, 95% to 96% appearing once. J lost 7 bases, V lost 5 bases, and 4 bases had no gene match. The CDR3 runs to 12 residues. The germline gives CDR1 SGHDT, CDR2 YYEEEE. The sequence came from a human donor in good health. The genes are TRBV5-6 and TRBJ1-1, with 8 bases lining up with TRBD1. Source material: T cells isolated from PBMCs. CDR3: CASRRTGLEAFF. In DNA, the CDR3 is TGTGCCAGCAGGCGGACAGGGCTTGAAGCTTTCTTT.